This is a list of T cell receptor beta chains from one sample in a study of T cell responses to AZD1222 COVID-19 vaccine. The assay was immunoSEQ multiplex PCR, and TCRdb's table has in-frame clones only and misses some. The sample carries around 180,000 clones, roughly 87% recorded once. Source: peripheral blood, taken on day 0 of AZD1222 vaccination. These receptors came from an adult in good health. The CDR3 runs from the conserved cysteine through the conserved F or W. The order of the fields is clone size, V gene, D gene, J gene, CDR3 protein, CDR3 DNA. D genes are given only for firm matches. Not all rows give a size; the values are once, few, many and, for expanded clones, a class.

.	TRBV7-9	.	TRBJ1-4	CAGVPISGSNEKLFF	TGTGCCGGCGTACCGATTTCTGGGTCTAATGAAAAACTGTTTTTT
.	TRBV11-2	TRBD2	TRBJ2-5	CASSSNSGAPQETQYF	TGTGCCAGCAGCTCGAATAGCGGGGCCCCCCAAGAGACCCAGTACTTC
few	TRBV24-1	.	TRBJ2-1	CATSDPSRGRGRHNEQFF	TGTGCCACCAGTGATCCTTCACGGGGAAGAGGGCGACACAATGAGCAGTTCTTC
.	TRBV5-1	.	TRBJ1-4	CASSLGYATNEKLFF	TGCGCCAGCAGCTTAGGATATGCAACTAATGAAAAACTGTTTTTT
.	TRBV5-1	.	TRBJ1-5	CASSLGSPREPQHF	TGCGCCAGCAGCTTGGGGTCCCCAAGGGAGCCCCAGCATTTT
.	TRBV6-1	.	TRBJ1-1	CASSEVIRGERWYTEAFF	TGTGCCAGCAGTGAAGTAATTAGGGGAGAGAGATGGTACACTGAAGCTTTCTTT
once	TRBV3-1/TRBV3-2	.	TRBJ2-7	CASSQGRFSVEQYF	TGTGCCAGCAGCCAAGGAAGGTTTTCGGTAGAGCAGTACTTC
.	TRBV27	.	TRBJ1-5	CASSSGHPGNQPQHF	TGTGCCAGCAGTTCCGGCCACCCTGGCAATCAGCCCCAGCATTTT
.	TRBV6-2/TRBV6-3	.	TRBJ1-1	CASSYPGFTEAFF	TGTGCCAGCAGTTACCCAGGGTTCACTGAAGCTTTCTTT
.	TRBV6-5	TRBD1	TRBJ2-7	CASSFGTGHQVF	TGTGCCAGCAGTTTCGGGACAGGCCACCAGGTCTTC
.	TRBV11-2	.	TRBJ2-7	CASSPTQGPYEQYF	TGTGCCAGCAGCCCGACACAGGGCCCCTACGAGCAGTACTTC
.	TRBV19	.	TRBJ2-2	CASSTSGTGELFF	TGTGCCAGTAGCACCTCGGGAACCGGGGAGCTGTTTTTT
.	TRBV28	TRBD1	TRBJ1-5	CASSITGVDSNQPQHF	TGTGCCAGCAGTATCACAGGGGTAGACAGCAATCAGCCCCAGCATTTT
.	TRBV7-7	TRBD1	TRBJ2-5	CASSLDRGETQYF	TGTGCCAGCAGCCTGGACAGGGGAGAGACCCAGTACTTC
once	TRBV9	.	TRBJ1-6	CASSGGFHNSPLHF	TGTGCCAGCAGCGGGGGGTTTCATAATTCACCCCTCCACTTT
.	TRBV5-4	.	TRBJ2-3	CASRGGAIGISTQYF	TGTGCCAGCAGGGGAGGAGCGATTGGGATTTCGACGCAGTATTTT
.	TRBV2	TRBD1	TRBJ1-5	CASSEEGTGYQPQHF	TGTGCCAGCAGTGAAGAAGGGACAGGATATCAGCCCCAGCATTTT
.	TRBV5-1	.	TRBJ1-3	CASSKGAGNTIYF	TGCGCCAGCAGCAAGGGGGCTGGAAACACCATATATTTT
.	TRBV2	TRBD1	TRBJ1-1	CASSSQGATGEAFF	TGTGCCAGCAGTTCACAGGGGGCGACAGGTGAAGCTTTCTTT
.	TRBV10-3	.	TRBJ2-6	CAISDPGARTSGANVLTF	TGTGCCATCAGTGATCCAGGGGCCCGCACGTCTGGGGCCAACGTCCTGACTTTC
once	TRBV19	TRBD1	TRBJ1-2	CALRTGTGYTF	TGTGCCCTGAGGACAGGGACTGGCTACACCTTC
.	TRBV7-8	TRBD2	TRBJ2-7	CASSQRGGIEQYF	TGTGCCAGCAGCCAAAGGGGAGGGATCGAGCAGTACTTC